What follows is one T cell receptor (beta chain) and its context. A read error may produce the germline difference seen at one junction end. This record belongs to a study of T-cell reconstitution after alpha-beta-depleted transplantation in children. Researchers prepared the TCRbeta library using unique molecular identifiers, the study reports. TCRdb ran MiXCR on the PCR reads and lists one entry per CDR3 protein. Here the sample spans around 480,000 distinct CDR3 sequences, approximately 30% being singletons. Germline-derived CDR1 and CDR2 are DFQATT and SNEGSKA (reference sequence). The CDR3 consists of 16 residues.

The sequence was obtained from a human donor who donated a stem cell graft to a child with aplastic anemia. The chain links TRBV20-1 to TRBJ2-1; 12 positions agree with TRBD2. The specimen comprised PBMCs from the stem cell graft donor, sampled from the stem cell graft. CDR3 amino acids: CCARRLAGDSYNEQFF. The DNA for the CDR3 is TGCTGTGCTAGGAGACTAGCGGGAGACTCCTACAATGAGCAGTTCTTC.